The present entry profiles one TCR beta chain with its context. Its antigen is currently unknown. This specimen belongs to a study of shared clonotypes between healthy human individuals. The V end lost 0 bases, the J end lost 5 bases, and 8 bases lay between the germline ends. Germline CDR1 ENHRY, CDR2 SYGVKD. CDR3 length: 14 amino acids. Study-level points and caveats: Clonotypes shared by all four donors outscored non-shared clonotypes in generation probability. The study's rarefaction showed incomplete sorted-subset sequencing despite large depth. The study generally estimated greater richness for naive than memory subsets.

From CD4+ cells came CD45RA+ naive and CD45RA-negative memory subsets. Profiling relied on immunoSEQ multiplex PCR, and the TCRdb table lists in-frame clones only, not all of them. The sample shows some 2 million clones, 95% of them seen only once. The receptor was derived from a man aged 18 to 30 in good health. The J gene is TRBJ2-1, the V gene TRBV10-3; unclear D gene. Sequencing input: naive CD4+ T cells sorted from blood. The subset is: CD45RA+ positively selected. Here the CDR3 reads CAISESLKNNEQFF. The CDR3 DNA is TGTGCCATCAGTGAGTCGTTGAAGAACAATGAGCAGTTCTTC.